Below are 25 T cell receptor beta chains sequenced from a single sample in a study of OX40 agonist ivuxolimab in advanced cancers. Clones were sequenced by immunoSEQ multiplex PCR, and TCRdb holds only the in-frame ones, with some missing. The sample yields more than 45,000 clones, about 86% seen once. The sequenced sample was CD4+ or CD8+ T cells sorted from blood, obtained in a trial of the OX40 agonist ivuxolimab. These receptors all come from an adult with an advanced solid tumor such as melanoma, head and neck, liver or kidney cancer.

V and J are TRBV10-2 and TRBJ2-2; 9 positions agree with TRBD2. This CDR3 spans 15 amino acids. The junction had 3 bases not matched to a gene; V was cut back by 6 bases and J by 1 base. Germline CDR1 WSHSY, CDR2 SAAADI. DNA for the CDR3: TGCGCCAGCAGACTAGCGGGTATGAACACCGGGGAGCTGTTTTTT. This translates into CASRLAGMNTGELFF.

The gene calls are TRBV9 and TRBJ1-1; D ambiguous. Germline lookup yields CDR1 SGDLS and CDR2 YYNGEE. V dropped 1 base and J dropped 1 base, with 5 bases sitting between them. The CDR3 contains 13 residues. The CDR3 loop is CASSVITNTEAFF. DNA for the CDR3: TGTGCCAGCAGCGTAATCACGAACACTGAAGCTTTCTTT.

This sequence joins TRBV19 and TRBJ2-2; tentatively, D is TRBD1 (6 bases). The CDR3 runs 14 residues. V dropped 3 bases and J dropped 7 bases, with 12 bases sitting between them. The germline V gene has CDR1 LNHDA and CDR2 SQIVND (reference sequence). The CDR3 reads CASSMAGVNGELFF. DNA of the CDR3: TGTGCCAGTAGTATGGCAGGGGTTAACGGGGAGCTGTTTTTT. Variable domain in full (rest from reference TRBV19 and TRBJ2-2): DGGITQSPKYLFRKEGQNVTLSCEQNLNHDAMYWYRQDPGQGLRLIYYSQIVNDFQKGDIAEGYSVSREKKESFPLTVTSAQKNPTAFYLCASSMAGVNGELFFGEGSRLTVL.

V is TRBV6-6 and J is TRBJ2-1; the D gene could be TRBD1 or TRBD2 (5 bases each). Germline CDR1 and CDR2: MNHNY and SVGAGI (reference sequence). The germline V and J ends were trimmed by 6 bases and 5 bases, with 11 bases remaining between them. This CDR3 region has 13 residues. The CDR3 bases are TGTGCCAGCAGGAGGGGTTGGAACAATGAGCAGTTCTTC. This codes for CASRRGWNNEQFF.

This chain connects TRBV11-3 to TRBJ1-5, with TRBD1 matching 7 bases. J was trimmed by 6 bases and V by 2 bases; bases with no gene match: 7. CDR1 is SGHNT, CDR2 YENEEA, per germline. CDR3 length: 15 residues. The CDR3 protein is CASSLPTGYAQPQHF. CDR3 bases: TGTGCCAGCAGCTTACCGACAGGGTACGCTCAGCCCCAGCATTTT.

The rearrangement uses TRBV29-1 and TRBJ2-7, with D possibly called TRBD1 or TRBD2 (5 bases each). Germline-derived CDR1 and CDR2 are SQVTM and ANQGSEA. This CDR3 is built from 13 residues. The V and J ends lost 4 bases and 0 bases respectively, with 10 bases between them. As DNA, the CDR3 is TGCAGCGTTGTGGGGGAGAGCTCCTACGAGCAGTACTTC. Its translation is CSVVGESSYEQYF.

The chain links TRBV19 to TRBJ2-3; D gene ambiguous. V dropped 5 bases and J dropped 3 bases, with 9 bases sitting between them. Germline CDR1 reads LNHDA; CDR2 reads SQIVND (reference sequence). The length of the CDR3 is 13 residues. CDR3 amino acids: CASSPHGTDTQYF. DNA of the CDR3: TGTGCCAGTAGTCCCCACGGGACAGATACGCAGTATTTT.

The rearrangement joins TRBV25-1 to TRBJ2-1, with a tentative D call TRBD2 (5 bases). Germline CDR1 and CDR2: MGHDK and SYGVNS. V was pared by 1 base and J by 0 bases, with 7 bases between. The CDR3 has 15 residues. The CDR3 coding sequence is TGTGCCAGCAGTGAATCTGGGAGCTCCTACAATGAGCAGTTCTTC. Translation gives CASSESGSSYNEQFF.

This clone was observed a single time. The rearrangement uses TRBV6-6 and TRBJ2-2; D unresolved. The V and J ends lost 5 bases and 7 bases respectively, with 11 bases between them. CDR3 length: 13 residues. Germline CDR1 reads MNHNY; CDR2 reads SVGAGI (reference sequence). As DNA, the CDR3 is TGTGCCAGCAGTCGGGCCCTGGGCGGGGAGCTGTTTTTT. It yields the protein CASSRALGGELFF.

A note on this clone: Other DNA variants within this sample encode the same CDR3. V is TRBV6-1 and J is TRBJ1-5, with D maybe TRBD1 (5 bases). Germline CDR1 is MNHNS and CDR2 is SASEGT. Trimming removed 2 bases at V and 7 bases at J, with 24 bases between. The CDR3 is made up of 18 amino acids. The CDR3 region has the DNA TGTGCCAGCAGTGAATTCGCCCGATCCACGGGGGGTTTACAGCCCCAGCATTTT. This translates into CASSEFARSTGGLQPQHF.

This chain uses TRBV2 with TRBJ1-1; TRBD1 agrees at 10 bases. V was pared by 5 bases and J by 4 bases, with 1 base of the junction left unmatched. The CDR3 has 13 amino acids. The germline gives CDR1 SNHLY, CDR2 FYNNEI. The CDR3 sequence is CASSWTGGTEAFF. CDR3 nucleotides: TGTGCCAGCAGTTGGACAGGGGGCACTGAAGCTTTCTTT.

The chain combines TRBV18 with TRBJ2-5; 7 nucleotides match TRBD1. Trimming took 3 bases from V and 5 from J; bases not matched to a gene: 3. The CDR3 is 13 amino acids. Germline-derived CDR1 and CDR2 are KGHSH and LQKENI. The chain's CDR3 is CASSPGTVETQYF. CDR3 in DNA: TGTGCCAGCTCACCTGGGACAGTCGAGACCCAGTACTTC.

Comments on this clone: The junction departs from the called germline gene at one end, perhaps through a read error. DNA of the CDR3: TGTGCTAGCAGCTTACGGGTCGACAGGGGGCCGGCAGATACGCAGTATTTT. The encoded protein is CASSLRVDRGPADTQYF. J is TRBJ2-3 and V is TRBV7-7; 10 bases are a match to TRBD1. Germline CDR1 reads SSHAT; CDR2 reads FNYEAQ (reference sequence). This CDR3 is 17 amino acids long. The variable domain in full, completed from reference TRBV7-7 and TRBJ2-3, reads GAGVSQSPRYKVTKRGQDVTLRCDPISSHATLYWYQQALGQGPEFLTYFNYEAQPDKSGLPSDRFSAERPEGSISTLTIQRTEQRDSAMYRCASSLRVDRGPADTQYFGPGTRLTVL.

The chain links TRBV6-5 to TRBJ2-5; D gene ambiguous. CDR3 length equals 13 residues. V lost 5 bases and J 5 bases, leaving 12 bases between the germline ends. The germline V gene encodes CDR1 MNHEY and CDR2 SVGAGI. CDR3 DNA sequence: TGTGCCAGCAGTCAGAACTTCAAGGAGACCCAGTACTTC. It encodes CASSQNFKETQYF.

This chain links TRBV19 with TRBJ1-1; D might be TRBD1 (6 bases). V gave up 10 bases and J gave up 6 bases, with 24 bases separating them. This CDR3 region has 15 residues. CDR1 is LNHDA, CDR2 SQIVND, per germline (reference sequence). The CDR3 sequence is CATSGTFHAHAEAFF. Written as DNA, the CDR3 is TGTGCCACCTCCGGGACATTCCATGCCCACGCTGAAGCTTTCTTT.

This rearrangement joins TRBV15 to TRBJ1-4; 8 bases line up with TRBD1. After removal of 5 bases from V and 3 bases from J, the junction contained 2 bases not matched to a gene. This CDR3 is 14 amino acids long. Germline values: CDR1 LNHNV, CDR2 YYDKDF (reference sequence). In nucleotides, the CDR3 is TGTGCCACCAGCGGGACAGGTTCTAATGAAAAACTGTTTTTT. Protein: CATSGTGSNEKLFF.

The chain is built from TRBV7-3 and TRBJ2-1, with a possible D match to TRBD2 (5 bases). The CDR3 spans 13 residues. The germline gives CDR1 SGHTA, CDR2 FQGTGA. V was cut by 5 bases and J by 9 bases, with 14 bases left in between. The CDR3 DNA sequence: TGTGCCAGCAGCCAAAACGGGGTCGGTGAGCAGTTCTTC. Amino acid sequence: CASSQNGVGEQFF.

This clone was detected only a few times. CDR3 coding DNA: TGTGCCAGCAGTTCGACTAGCGGGGGCGGCACAGATACGCAGTATTTT. Protein product: CASSSTSGGGTDTQYF. The rearrangement joins TRBV2 to TRBJ2-3; 12 bases fit TRBD2. V was clipped by 5 bases and J by 1 base; unmatched bases: 4. This CDR3 has 16 residues. Germline assignment: CDR1 SNHLY and CDR2 FYNNEI.

This rearrangement joins TRBV5-4 to TRBJ2-7; 8 nucleotides line up with TRBD1. The ends lost 3 bases at V and 2 bases at J; junction bases unmatched: 4. Germline V gene sequence: CDR1 SGHNT, CDR2 YYREEE (reference sequence). The CDR3 is 14 residues long. The CDR3, as DNA: TGTGCCAGCAGCTCCGGACAGGGTCCCTACGAGCAGTACTTC. It translates to CASSSGQGPYEQYF.

V and J are TRBV19 and TRBJ2-2; D uncertain. Trimming took 1 base from V and 1 from J, leaving 4 bases between them. CDR1 and CDR2 from the germline V gene are LNHDA and SQIVND (reference sequence). This CDR3 has 14 amino acids. CDR3 in amino acids: CASSIGQNTGELFF. The CDR3 DNA follows: TGTGCCAGTAGTATAGGACAGAACACCGGGGAGCTGTTTTTT.

As for this clone: This sample includes further DNA sequences coding for the same CDR3. The chain recombines TRBV18 with TRBJ2-5, with unresolved D. The CDR3 has 11 residues. Trimming stripped 3 bases from V and 3 bases from J, with 2 bases between. Germline CDR1 KGHSH, CDR2 LQKENI. The CDR3 loop reads CASSPEETQYF. The CDR3 DNA is TGTGCCAGCTCACCTGAAGAGACCCAGTACTTC.

The CDR3 DNA is TGCAGCGGTACCCGGTTGGGTGTCAGCACAGATACGCAGTATTTT. It is translated as CSGTRLGVSTDTQYF. This chain joins TRBV29-1 and TRBJ2-3; D remains ambiguous. Germline CDR1 reads SQVTM; CDR2 reads ANQGSEA. Between the trimmed V and J ends, which lost 7 bases and 0 bases, there was a span of 17 bases. The length of the CDR3 is 15 residues.

This clone was picked up a small number of times. The chain combines TRBV30 with TRBJ2-7; the match to TRBD1 covers 7 bases. This CDR3 region has 15 residues. The V and J ends lost 5 bases and 0 bases, in that order; junction bases with no gene match: 10. Germline CDR1 GTSNPN, CDR2 SVGIG (reference sequence). This CDR3 reads CAWEKGAGGSYEQYF. The CDR3, as DNA: TGTGCCTGGGAAAAAGGGGCAGGGGGCTCCTACGAGCAGTACTTC.

The genes are TRBV16 and TRBJ2-2, with D perhaps TRBD1 (6 bases). Germline CDR1 reads KGHSY; CDR2 reads FQNENV. Trimming stripped 1 base from V and 6 bases from J, with 12 bases between. The CDR3 contains 15 residues. This chain's CDR3 is CASSQLGAGAGELFF. The CDR3 nucleotides are TGTGCCAGCAGCCAATTGGGGGCAGGAGCCGGGGAGCTGTTTTTT.

The rearrangement links TRBV2 to TRBJ2-3; 8 nucleotides align to TRBD2. Germline lookup yields CDR1 SNHLY and CDR2 FYNNEI. The CDR3 is 17 amino acids. Trimming took 6 bases from V and 4 from J; bases not matched to a gene: 15. This chain's CDR3 is CASSVLGTRGSADTQYF. The DNA of the CDR3 is TGTGCCAGCAGCGTGCTGGGGACTAGAGGTAGCGCAGATACGCAGTATTTT. Full variable domain (missing parts from reference TRBV2 and TRBJ2-3): EPEVTQTPSHQVTQMGQEVILRCVPISNHLYFYWYRQILGQKVEFLVSFYNNEISEKSEIFDDQFSVERPDGSNFTLKIRSTKLEDSAMYFCASSVLGTRGSADTQYFGPGTRLTVL.